This TCR beta chain was obtained from a study of cytotoxic CD8 clonotypes in ibrutinib-treated CLL. Overall study context: Response sampling came at median approximately a year of treatment, ranging about 6 to 36 months.

Sequencing was performed with immunoSEQ multiplex PCR; in TCRdb, only in-frame clones are kept and a portion is missing. The sample yields about 70,000 clones, 90% seen once. V was pared by 4 bases and J by 0 bases, with 13 bases between. This CDR3 region has 15 residues. Germline-derived CDR1 and CDR2 are SNHLY and FYNNEI. This sequence joins TRBV2 and TRBJ2-7; D is undetermined. Sample: PBMCs, taken after 12 months of ibrutinib treatment. The receptor comes from a human donor with chronic lymphocytic leukemia. The CDR3 spells CASSVSPGRSYEQYF. CDR3 DNA: TGTGCCAGCAGTGTGTCCCCCGGCCGCTCCTACGAGCAGTACTTC. The full variable domain, in which reference TRBV2 and TRBJ2-7 provide the parts outside the CDR3, is EPEVTQTPSHQVTQMGQEVILRCVPISNHLYFYWYRQILGQKVEFLVSFYNNEISEKSEIFDDQFSVERPDGSNFTLKIRSTKLEDSAMYFCASSVSPGRSYEQYFGPGTRLTVT.